The T cell receptor (beta chain) under discussion was sequenced for a study of T cell responses to AZD1222 COVID-19 vaccine. The CDR3 has 15 amino acids. Germline V gene data show CDR1 as SGDLS and CDR2 as YYNGEE. V shed 0 bases and J 4 bases; nucleotides not matched to a gene: 5. Clones were read by immunoSEQ multiplex PCR, and TCRdb kept only the in-frame ones, dropping some. Of about 150,000 clones listed, approximately 91% are singletons. The sequence was obtained from an adult who received the AZD1222 COVID-19 vaccine. Sequencing used peripheral blood, obtained 28 days after the second AZD1222 dose. The chain uses TRBV9 and TRBJ2-7, with 9 bases aligning to TRBD2. Here the CDR3 DNA reads TGTGCCAGCAGCGTAGAGCCTAGCGGGACGTACGAGCAGTACTTC. Amino acid sequence: CASSVEPSGTYEQYF.